These 8 T cell receptor beta chains were all obtained from the same sample, sequenced in a study of shared clonotypes between healthy human individuals. Some clones are missing from TCRdb's copy, which holds only in-frame ones; the method was immunoSEQ multiplex PCR. Found here are 1,400,000 or so clones, around 98.5% of them singletons; the top ten hold about 0.4%. Sequencing input: naive CD4+ T cells sorted from blood. Sample subset: CD45RA+ positively selected. These TCRs come from a young man in good health.

The V gene is TRBV6-6, the J gene TRBJ1-1, with TRBD1 matching over 9 bases. The V gene's germline CDR1 is MNHNY and CDR2 SVGAGI (reference sequence). The CDR3 spans 16 residues. With V trimmed by 6 bases and J by 1 base, 9 bases remained unmatched. The DNA for the CDR3 is TGTGCCAGCAGACCCAACAGGGGGCGAGGGAACACTGAAGCTTTCTTT. As protein: CASRPNRGRGNTEAFF.

The chain's CDR3 is CASSETGGTSTDTQYF. DNA of the CDR3: TGTGCCAGCAGCGAGACCGGGGGTACTAGCACAGATACGCAGTATTTT. The chain uses TRBV7-8 and TRBJ2-3, with D perhaps TRBD2 (6 bases). The V gene's germline CDR1 is SGHVS and CDR2 FQNEAQ. This CDR3 is 16 amino acids long. The V gene lost 5 bases and the J gene lost 0 bases, with 15 bases spanning the gap. Full variable domain (remainder filled in from reference TRBV7-8 and TRBJ2-3): GAGVSQSPRYKVAKRGQDVALRCDPISGHVSLFWYQQALGQGPEFLTYFQNEAQLDKSGLPSDRFFAERPEGSVSTLKIQRTQQEDSAVYLCASSETGGTSTDTQYFGPGTRLTVL.

The V call is TRBV11-2, the J call TRBJ2-3; TRBD2 agrees at 12 bases. This CDR3 region has 17 residues. Trimming cost V 5 bases and J 3 bases; bases outside gene matches: 9. Germline V gene lookup returns CDR1 SGHAT and CDR2 FQNNGV. The CDR3 coding sequence is TGTGCCAGCAGCGCCCGACTAGCGGGAGATACGACAGATACGCAGTATTTT. Amino acid sequence: CASSARLAGDTTDTQYF.

This chain joins TRBV28 and TRBJ2-1; D is possibly TRBD2 (7 bases). There are 13 residues in the CDR3. V was pared by 8 bases and J by 4 bases, with 12 bases between. The germline CDR1 and CDR2 sequences are MDHEN and SYDVKM. The CDR3 DNA reads TGTGCCAGCTGGGGGCGGGAGTACAATGAGCAGTTCTTC. Translated, it gives CASWGREYNEQFF.

The chain couples TRBV27 to TRBJ2-2; D is ambiguous. Trimming took 2 bases from V and 0 from J, leaving 13 bases between them. Germline V CDR1 and CDR2: MNHEY, SMNVEV (reference sequence). CDR3 length: 17 amino acids. CDR3 loop: CASSLDLVTANTGELFF. The DNA for the CDR3 is TGTGCCAGCAGTTTAGACCTGGTCACAGCGAACACCGGGGAGCTGTTTTTT.

The chain carries TRBV30 and TRBJ2-3, with 10 bases matching TRBD1. Trimming at V came to 3 bases and at J to 0 bases, leaving 3 bases not matched to a gene. The CDR3 runs 15 residues. Looked up from germline, CDR1 is GTSNPN and CDR2 is SVGIG (reference sequence). The CDR3 is CAWSGQGVSTDTQYF. DNA of the CDR3: TGTGCCTGGAGCGGACAGGGGGTTAGCACAGATACGCAGTATTTT.

This sequence joins TRBV27 and TRBJ1-1; D gene unclear. The CDR3 length is 14 residues. Deletions cut 3 bases from V and 1 base from J, with 9 bases between. Germline V gene lookup returns CDR1 MNHEY and CDR2 SMNVEV (reference sequence). The DNA for the CDR3 is TGTGCCAGCAGTTTTAAATTACAGAACACTGAAGCTTTCTTT. Its translation is CASSFKLQNTEAFF.

This chain uses TRBV28 with TRBJ2-1; TRBD1 is a possible D gene (6 bases). Trimming pared 6 bases from V and 2 bases from J, leaving 8 bases between. Germline V gene lookup returns CDR1 MDHEN and CDR2 SYDVKM. The CDR3 is 13 residues long. DNA of the CDR3: TGTGCCAGCAGGGACAGCACCTACAATGAGCAGTTCTTC. Amino acid sequence: CASRDSTYNEQFF.